The table lists the clone carrying this T cell receptor beta chain with a count of one. The antigen remains undetermined. This CDR3 comprises 15 residues. CDR1 is MDHEN and CDR2 is SYDVKM in the germline V gene. The V and J ends lost 4 bases and 2 bases, in that order; junction bases with no gene match: 5. The PCR ran on 60 Vbeta and 13 Jbeta primers. Assay: immunoSEQ multiplex PCR; the TCRdb copy retains only in-frame clones and omits some. This sample has 90,000 to 100,000 clones, with around two thirds found just once. The sample is drawn from a study of cytomegalovirus exposure and HLA in healthy donors. Study-wide results and caveats: Most CMV-associated TCR beta chains were later found to appear HLA-restricted. The dataset shows that most TCR sequences were rare, while some public TCRs occurred in many donors.

This chain joins TRBV28 and TRBJ2-7, with 10 bases aligning to TRBD2. The TCR originated in a man aged 25-40 years in good health and CMV-seronegative. The specimen was PBMCs. The DNA of the CDR3 is TGTGCCAGCAGTTCCCGGACTAGCGGAACCTACGAGCAGTACTTC. This translates into CASSSRTSGTYEQYF.